The 14 T cell receptor beta chains reported below all come from one sample, sequenced in a study of shared clonotypes between healthy human individuals. Only in-frame clones appear in the TCRdb table, and some are missing; sequencing was by immunoSEQ multiplex PCR. The sample holds about 340,000 clones; more than 60% are singletons and the top ten take less than 11%. The sample comprised memory CD4+ T cells sorted from blood. Subset here: CD45RA-negative fraction. The receptors were sampled from a man in his thirties or forties in good health.

This clone was seen only once. The chain has TRBV30 and TRBJ2-7; TRBD2 might be the D (6 bases). V gave up 4 bases and J gave up 2 bases, with 24 bases separating them. The CDR3 sequence is 17 residues long. Germline assignment: CDR1 GTSNPN and CDR2 SVGIG (reference sequence). CDR3 coding DNA: TGTGCCTGGAACAACGGATGGTCCGGGACTTCTACCTACGAGCAGTACTTC. It is translated as CAWNNGWSGTSTYEQYF.

The chain uses TRBV6-1 and TRBJ2-6, with TRBD1 matching 8 bases. Trimming removed 4 bases from V and 2 bases from J; junction bases left unmatched: 13. Germline loops: CDR1 MNHNS, CDR2 SASEGT. There are 19 residues in the CDR3. The CDR3 sequence is CASSASGGAGLAGANVLTF. As DNA, the CDR3 is TGTGCCAGCAGTGCTTCAGGGGGCGCGGGGTTGGCTGGGGCCAACGTCCTGACTTTC.

This chain links TRBV28 with TRBJ1-4; D call uncertain. The CDR3 covers 14 residues. V lost 2 bases to trimming and J lost 4 bases, with 8 bases between them. From germline, CDR1 is MDHEN and CDR2 SYDVKM. The CDR3 region is CASSLASLNEKLFF. CDR3 coding DNA: TGTGCCAGCAGTTTAGCCAGCCTTAATGAAAAACTGTTTTTT.

The chain carries TRBV5-4 and TRBJ2-5, with 15 bases fitting TRBD2. Trimming at V came to 4 bases and at J to 5 bases, leaving 12 bases not matched to a gene. There are 18 residues in the CDR3. Germline loops: CDR1 SGHNT, CDR2 YYREEE (reference sequence). The CDR3 coding sequence is TGTGCCAGCAGCGGCGCAGAAGGGACTAGCGGGAGGTCGGAGACCCAGTACTTC. Translated, it gives CASSGAEGTSGRSETQYF.

V and J are TRBV4-1 and TRBJ1-4; D unclear. This CDR3 region has 15 residues. The germline V gene has CDR1 MGHRA and CDR2 YSYEKL. With 0 bases removed from V and 7 bases from J, the gap between germline ends came to 12 bases. The CDR3 here is CASSQDLSGFEKLFF. In DNA form, the CDR3 reads TGCGCCAGCAGCCAAGATCTGTCCGGGTTTGAAAAACTGTTTTTT.

This rearrangement joins TRBV7-9 to TRBJ1-4, with 9 positions matching TRBD1. V trimming: 4 bases; J trimming: 5 bases; junction bases outside the gene matches: 8. CDR3 length equals 16 residues. Germline values: CDR1 SEHNR, CDR2 FQNEAQ (reference sequence). This chain's CDR3 is CASSYPTGGANEKLFF. As DNA, the CDR3 is TGTGCCAGCAGCTACCCCACAGGGGGCGCCAATGAAAAACTGTTTTTT.

The chain carries TRBV11-2 and TRBJ2-7, with D possibly TRBD1 on 6 matching bases. The CDR3 runs to 17 residues. V lost 0 bases to trimming and J lost 3 bases, with 18 bases between them. Germline-derived CDR1 and CDR2 are SGHAT and FQNNGV. CDR3 sequence (DNA): TGTGCCAGCAGCTTAGATGGCAGGGGTAAGCCATTCTACGAGCAGTACTTC. This codes for CASSLDGRGKPFYEQYF.

A word on this clone: A much larger clonotype is one base distant, so this may be a read error. V gene TRBV5-5 combines with J gene TRBJ2-3; D remains ambiguous. Per the germline V gene, CDR1 is SGHKS and CDR2 is YYEKEE (reference sequence). V lost 2 bases to trimming and J lost 0 bases, with 1 base between them. The CDR3 consists of 12 residues. The CDR3, as DNA: TGTGCCAGCAGCTTTAGCACAGATACGCAGTATTTT. Residues: CASSFSTDTQYF.

Comment on this clone: A read error may be the cause here, since a much bigger clone is one base away. V gene TRBV5-4 combines with J gene TRBJ2-3; D remains ambiguous. Germline V gives CDR1 SGHNT, CDR2 YYREEE (reference sequence). The CDR3 consists of 13 residues. Trimming removed 0 bases from V and 0 bases from J, with 2 bases in between. DNA for the CDR3: TGTGCCAGCAGCTTGGGCAGCACAGATACGCAGTATTTT. Translating gives CASSLGSTDTQYF.

The gene calls are TRBV7-2 and TRBJ1-1; D possibly corresponds to TRBD1 (5 bases). CDR1 and CDR2 from the germline V gene are SGHTA and FQGNSA. Trimming removed 4 bases from V and 5 bases from J, with 11 bases in between. This CDR3 spans 13 amino acids. CDR3 residues: CASSYRLGTEAFF. DNA of the CDR3: TGTGCCAGCAGCTACAGGTTAGGGACTGAAGCTTTCTTT.

This clone was observed a few times. The chain employs TRBV28 and TRBJ1-1; tentative D call: TRBD1 (6 bases). The CDR3 contains 10 residues. Trimming took off 6 bases at V and 8 bases at J, with 7 bases between the two ends. In germline, CDR1 is MDHEN, CDR2 SYDVKM. CDR3 in amino acids: CASRQGEAFF. The CDR3 DNA reads TGTGCCAGCAGACAGGGAGAAGCTTTCTTT. Using reference TRBV28 and TRBJ1-1 for the parts outside the CDR3, the full variable domain is DVKVTQSSRYLVKRTGEKVFLECVQDMDHENMFWYRQDPGLGLRLIYFSYDVKMKEKGDIPEGYSVSREKKERFSLILESASTNQTSMYLCASRQGEAFFGQGTRLTVV.

This clone occurred once. The chain employs TRBV6-5 and TRBJ1-2; D unresolved. Trimming stripped 6 bases from V and 8 bases from J, with 16 bases between. Germline CDR1 MNHEY, CDR2 SVGAGI. The CDR3 is 13 residues long. CDR3 amino acids: CASRQAKPHGYTF. The CDR3 DNA sequence: TGTGCCAGCAGGCAAGCGAAACCGCACGGCTACACCTTC.

To note about this clone: The junction differs from germline at one of its ends, possibly a read error. This chain joins TRBV7-7 and TRBJ2-5; 11 bases are shared with TRBD1. This CDR3 is built from 14 residues. Germline loops: CDR1 SSHAT, CDR2 FNYEAQ (reference sequence). CDR3 sequence: CASSPDRGRETQYF. CDR3 sequence (DNA): TGTGCTAGCAGCCCGGACAGGGGGCGAGAGACCCAGTACTTC.

Regarding this clone: This probably arose from a read error, given a far larger clone one base away. Additional DNA sequences in this sample encode the identical CDR3. This sequence joins TRBV7-2 and TRBJ1-1; D is perhaps TRBD1 (6 bases). Trimming cost V 9 bases and J 0 bases, with 17 bases left between them. There are 15 residues in the CDR3. Germline CDR1 reads SGHTA; CDR2 reads FQGNSA. CDR3 protein: CASSQKQGVNTEAFF. CDR3 nucleotides: TGTGCCAGTAGCCAAAAACAGGGAGTGAACACTGAAGCTTTCTTT.